This entry describes one TCR beta chain. Its antigen remains unknown. The entry originates in a study of T cell responses to AZD1222 COVID-19 vaccine. Study-wide points: The donor group comprised mostly white British people and more females; the analysis possibly underestimated clonal diversity. When two AZD1222 doses had been given, Spike-specific TCR breadth and depth rose.

It was second doses at about 4 or about 12 weeks that were pooled. V gave up 4 bases and J gave up 6 bases, with 13 bases separating them. Germline assignment: CDR1 SGHDT and CDR2 YYEEEE. The CDR3 contains 13 residues. Data came from immunoSEQ multiplex PCR; TCRdb stores just in-frame clones and leaves some out. The sample lists about 61,000 clones; around 82% were seen once. The gene calls are TRBV5-6 and TRBJ1-1; D is possibly TRBD1 (6 bases). The sequenced sample was peripheral blood, obtained 28 days after the second AZD1222 dose. This receptor was taken from an adult who received the AZD1222 COVID-19 vaccine. The CDR3 nucleotides read TGTGCCAGCAGCGGCCCAGGGGCCCCTGAAGCTTTCTTT. It codes for CASSGPGAPEAFF.